This T cell receptor (beta chain) was recovered during a study of T cells in Graves' hyperthyroidism and ophthalmopathy (dated by TCRdb to about 2019). Background on the whole study: To identify TCR V-J signatures that set the groups apart, the researchers used a discovery cohort of 100 patients, made up of around 42 with Graves' ophthalmopathy and about 60 with stable Graves' hyperthyroidism. According to the paper, TCR Vbeta CDR3 sequencing was carried out on approximately 140 peripheral blood samples, which came from fewer than 50 ophthalmopathy, around 74 hyperthyroidism and some 17 progressor patients. The roughly 91 discovery patients were randomly split 7:3 into training and test sets. The study also compared thyroid tissue and blood T-cell repertoires from roughly 6 Graves' hyperthyroidism patients. After blood sampling, hyperthyroidism patients were treated with methimazole at a starting dose of 30 mg daily, and ophthalmopathy patients were treated with high-dose intravenous methylprednisolone. Prospective prediction of ophthalmopathy was tested in an independent validation cohort consisting of 18 hyperthyroidism patients and some 15 patients who later progressed to ophthalmopathy. Beyond this particular receptor, the publication reports: No statistical method was used to fix the sample size in advance, and group allocation was not hidden from the investigators. In cross-validation, a model built on a 13 V-J signature told ophthalmopathy apart from stable hyperthyroidism with 85% to 90% sensitivity and approximately 84% specificity, and in testing the same model reached 80%/75%. Most expanded thyroid clonotypes (frequency above 0.001) were also found in blood, which suggests that blood repertoires may mirror thyroid immune responses. During validation, the model predicted progression to ophthalmopathy a median of about 6.3 months ahead of onset, with 60% to 71% sensitivity and less than 85% specificity.

The TCR beta CDR3 regions were amplified from RNA transcripts. A first-round RT-PCR of the TCR CDR3 used the HTBI primer set with the Qiagen OneStep RT-PCR kit. Libraries were constructed in a second round of multiplex PCR, after which size selection and purification were carried out. Libraries were sequenced paired-end with 100 bp reads on an Illumina HiSeq2000. The paper's data handling went like this. Raw data were processed with SOAPnuke, discarding reads with adapters, uncalled bases, mean Phred below 15, or no exact constant-primer or identifier match. High-quality paired reads were merged with COPE v1.2.5, and unique nucleotide sequences were defined as clonotypes. Clonotypes were aligned to IMGT TRBV, TRBD and TRBJ reference segments using MiTCR v1.1. The analysis included only V-J combinations with a frequency above 0.0001, which together covered 99% to 99.2% of the repertoires. The TCS score was defined as the ratio of F50 (clonal expansion) to E x V (chaos), calculated using BLOSUM62-based TCRdist between CDR3 peptides within each V-J. Welch's t-statistics and random forest reduced 500 to 550 V-J features to some 14, which were used in a naive Bayes classifier (R e1071). The similarity between thyroid and blood repertoires was quantified using the Morisita-Horn index. In TCRdb, the public reads were trimmed at Q25 with fastp and aligned with MiXCR, with productive beta chains retained. Every CDR3 protein is listed once, alongside the most common genes and DNA of its rows. The V and J calls shown here were made by TCRdb, not taken from the authors' results. Within this sample are almost 600,000 distinct CDR3 sequences, with 46% of them counted one time only. Clones ranked in the top ten supply 7.5% to 8.5% of the sample.

This clonotype has ten or more counts. Its binding antigen is unknown. Per-base qualities were not stored, and no clone one base away is much larger. Stable Graves' hyperthyroidism was defined as no progression to ophthalmopathy during 18 months of follow-up. Hyperthyroidism patients were newly diagnosed, had a disease duration of under 2 months, and were aged 18 to 65 years. The study excluded patients with uncontrolled infections, other autoimmune diseases, pregnancy or lactation. Diagnoses relied on clinical symptoms, serum thyroxine and TRAb, thyroid ultrasound and orbital computed tomography. Total RNA was extracted with Trizol reagent, and quality was checked on an Agilent 2100 Bioanalyzer. The source of this sequence is a woman aged 18-29 years with Graves' hyperthyroidism. Sequenced material: peripheral blood or thyroid tissue (not recorded which).

The CDR3 here reads CASSPVGSGANVLTF. The DNA sequence is given as TGTGCCAGCAGTCCTGTGGGGTCTGGGGCCAACGTCCTGACTTTC. The chain joins TRBV5-6 to TRBJ2-6, with no confident D gene call. Sequences SGHDT (CDR1) and YYEEEE (CDR2) are obtained from the germline V gene. V sheds 5 bases and J sheds 1 base, leaving 10 bases between their ends. Counted from cysteine to phenylalanine, this CDR3 has 15 amino acids. Of the read, only the CDR3 DNA is kept; its 45 bases are in frame from base 1.